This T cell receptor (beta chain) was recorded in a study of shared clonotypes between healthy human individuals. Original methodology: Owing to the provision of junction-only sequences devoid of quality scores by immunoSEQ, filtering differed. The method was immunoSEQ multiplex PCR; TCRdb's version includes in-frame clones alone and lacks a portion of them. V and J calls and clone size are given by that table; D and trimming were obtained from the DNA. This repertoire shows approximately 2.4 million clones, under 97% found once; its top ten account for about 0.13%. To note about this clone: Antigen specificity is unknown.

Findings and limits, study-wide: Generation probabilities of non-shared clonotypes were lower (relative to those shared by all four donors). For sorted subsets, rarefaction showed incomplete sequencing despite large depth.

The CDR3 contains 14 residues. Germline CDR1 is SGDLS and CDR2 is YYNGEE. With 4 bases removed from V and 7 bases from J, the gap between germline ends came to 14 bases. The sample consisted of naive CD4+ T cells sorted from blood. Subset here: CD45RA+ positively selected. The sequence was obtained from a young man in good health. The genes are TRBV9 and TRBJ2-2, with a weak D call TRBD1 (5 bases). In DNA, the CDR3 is TGTGCCAGCAGCAAATACGACCAGGGCGGGGAGCTGTTTTTT. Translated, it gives CASSKYDQGGELFF.